The clone carrying this T cell receptor (beta chain) was seen a handful of times. V shed 4 bases and J 7 bases; nucleotides not matched to a gene: 5. The germline V gene encodes CDR1 SGHTA and CDR2 FQGNSA. The length of the CDR3 is 13 residues. The assay was immunoSEQ multiplex PCR, and TCRdb's table has in-frame clones only and misses some. The repertoire holds over 250,000 clones, with less than 90% as singletons. These data come from a study of blood T cell repertoires in COVID-19. The rearrangement uses TRBV7-2 and TRBJ1-2; 8 bases align to TRBD1. The sample consisted of peripheral blood. This TCR derives from a woman in her seventies with COVID-19, enrolled during active disease. The CDR3, as DNA: TGTGCCAGCAGCTATACAGGGGGTCGTGGCTACACCTTC. Amino acid sequence: CASSYTGGRGYTF.